This T cell receptor (beta chain) came from a study of cytomegalovirus exposure and HLA in healthy donors. Study outcomes and limitations: No immune exposure information besides CMV serostatus was available. In an earlier analysis, in around 590 donors, most V segments appeared productive either ~87% or ~30% of the time.

PCR amplification relied on 60 Vbeta primers (plus 13 Jbeta primers). Measured with immunoSEQ multiplex PCR; TCRdb has only the in-frame clones, and not every one. The table lists just over 150,000 clones, around 83% of them singletons. About this clone: Antigen: not known.

Every donor was a healthy person donating bone marrow. CDR3 length: 13 amino acids. The V gene's germline CDR1 is SGHVS and CDR2 FQNEAQ. The V end lost 5 bases, the J end lost 0 bases, and 7 bases lay between the germline ends. Sequenced sample: PBMCs. This clonotype originated in a woman aged 18-35 years in good health and CMV-seronegative. V and J are TRBV7-8 and TRBJ2-5; D is undetermined. The CDR3 coding sequence is TGTGCCAGCAGCGCCCAGAACCAAGAGACCCAGTACTTC. This encodes CASSAQNQETQYF.